A selection of T cell receptor beta chains follows, all from one sample in a study of blood T cell repertoires in COVID-19. Profiling relied on immunoSEQ multiplex PCR, and the TCRdb table lists in-frame clones only, not all of them. The sample has approximately 180,000 clones, around nine tenths seen once. The sample taken for sequencing was peripheral blood. The origin of the receptors is a woman in her sixties or seventies with COVID-19, enrolled during active disease. The CDR3 runs from the conserved cysteine through the conserved F or W. The order of the fields is D gene, J gene, clone size, V gene, CDR3 protein, CDR3 DNA. The D gene is left open where the match is weak. A row's size may be missing; if present it is once, few, many or a size class.

TRBD1 TRBJ1-1 . TRBV6-2/TRBV6-3 CASSYSRTGGTEAFF TGTGCCAGCAGTTACTCCCGGACAGGGGGAACTGAAGCTTTCTTT
. TRBJ1-6 . TRBV11-3 CASSLGGYSPLHF TGTGCCAGCAGCTTAGGGGGCTATTCACCCCTCCACTTT
TRBD1 TRBJ1-5 few TRBV28 CASSRPQGAGNQPQHF TGTGCCAGCAGCCGACCCCAGGGGGCTGGCAATCAGCCCCAGCATTTT
. TRBJ1-1 few TRBV6-5 CASRGGKKNTEAFF TGTGCCAGCAGAGGAGGGAAAAAGAACACTGAAGCTTTCTTT
TRBD1 TRBJ1-1 . TRBV4-1 CASSQDRRGRGAFF TGCGCCAGCAGCCAAGATCGCAGGGGGCGGGGAGCTTTCTTT
TRBD1 TRBJ2-2 . TRBV18 CASSTGQTGWTGELFF TGTGCCAGCTCAACGGGACAGACGGGATGGACCGGGGAGCTGTTTTTT
TRBD1 TRBJ2-1 . TRBV29-1 CSHHRGSYNEQFF TGCAGCCACCACAGGGGAAGCTACAATGAGCAGTTCTTC
TRBD1 TRBJ1-2 . TRBV27 CASSRDSTNYGYTF TGTGCCAGCAGTAGGGACAGTACTAACTATGGCTACACCTTC
TRBD2 TRBJ2-3 once TRBV2 CASSVREIADTQYF TGTGCCAGCAGTGTGCGGGAGATCGCAGATACGCAGTATTTT
TRBD2 TRBJ2-5 . TRBV6-1 CASSEGGGRETQYF TGTGCCAGCAGTGAAGGGGGGGGTAGGGAGACCCAGTACTTC
TRBD2 TRBJ2-1 . TRBV19 CASSIVSSGNNEQFF TGTGCCAGTAGTATTGTGTCTAGCGGCAATAATGAGCAGTTCTTC
. TRBJ1-6 . TRBV28 CASRSGQANSPLHF TGTGCCAGTCGGTCGGGACAAGCAAATTCACCCCTCCACTTT
. TRBJ1-1 . TRBV12-3/TRBV12-4 CATERVGNTEAFF TGTGCCACGGAGAGGGTGGGGAACACTGAAGCTTTCTTT
TRBD1 TRBJ1-6 . TRBV3-1/TRBV3-2 CASSQRDSNSPLHF TGTGCCAGCAGCCAGCGGGACAGTAATTCACCCCTCCACTTT
. TRBJ1-1 . TRBV10-3 CAISDEGDEAFF TGTGCCATCAGTGATGAGGGTGATGAAGCTTTCTTT
. TRBJ2-5 . TRBV28 CASNRWDNTFQETQYF TGTGCCAGCAATCGTTGGGACAACACGTTCCAAGAGACCCAGTACTTC
. TRBJ1-5 . TRBV10-3 CAISAGIQPQHF TGTGCCATCAGTGCAGGGATTCAGCCCCAGCATTTT
. TRBJ1-4 . TRBV7-2 CASSLDSREKLFF TGTGCCAGCAGCCTGGACAGCCGGGAAAAACTGTTTTTT
. TRBJ1-2 . TRBV15 CATSKGLNYGYTF TGTGCCACCAGCAAGGGACTAAACTATGGCTACACCTTC
TRBD1 TRBJ1-5 . TRBV6-6 CASSPRDRANQPQHF TGTGCCAGCAGTCCCCGGGACAGGGCTAATCAGCCCCAGCATTTT
. TRBJ1-2 few TRBV6-6 CASSGVNYGYTF TGTGCCAGCTCAGGGGTTAACTATGGCTACACCTTC
TRBD2 TRBJ2-5 . TRBV7-2 CASSLGGLVGVETQYF TGTGCCAGCAGCTTGGGGGGACTAGTCGGAGTAGAGACCCAGTACTTC
TRBD2 TRBJ2-1 . TRBV18 CASSPLAGVGNEQFF TGTGCCAGCTCACCACTAGCGGGAGTTGGAAATGAGCAGTTCTTC
. TRBJ1-2 once TRBV2 CASQGLGGPYGYTF TGTGCCTCTCAAGGGTTGGGGGGTCCCTATGGCTACACCTTC
TRBD2 TRBJ2-3 . TRBV9 CASSVRLAASTDTQYF TGTGCCAGCAGCGTTCGTCTAGCGGCTAGCACAGATACGCAGTATTTT
. TRBJ1-1 . TRBV27 CASSLVASARTFF TGTGCCAGCAGTTTAGTCGCGTCTGCGAGAACTTTCTTT
. TRBJ2-3 . TRBV4-2 CASSHLQGLGTDTQYF TGTGCCAGCAGCCATCTTCAGGGGTTGGGCACAGATACGCAGTATTTT
TRBD1 TRBJ2-7 once TRBV6-5 CASSQDRVIYEQYF TGTGCCAGCAGTCAGGACAGGGTAATATACGAGCAGTACTTC
. TRBJ2-3 . TRBV5-8 CASSPITDTQYF TGTGCCAGCAGCCCCATCACAGATACGCAGTATTTT
. TRBJ2-5 . TRBV5-1 CASEYDSNQETQYF TGCGCCAGCGAATACGACTCGAACCAAGAGACCCAGTACTTC
TRBD2 TRBJ2-7 . TRBV4-2 CASSQQRVAGVTSYEQYF TGTGCCAGCAGCCAGCAGAGGGTGGCGGGAGTTACCTCCTACGAGCAGTACTTC
. TRBJ1-2 . TRBV5-5 CASSSSSELGYTF TGTGCCAGCAGTAGTTCTTCGGAGCTTGGCTACACCTTC
TRBD1 TRBJ2-7 . TRBV2 CASSVGQGYEQYF TGTGCCAGCAGTGTTGGACAGGGCTACGAGCAGTACTTC
. TRBJ2-5 . TRBV13 CASSEQGPPETQYF TGTGCCAGCAGCGAACAGGGTCCCCCAGAGACCCAGTACTTC
. TRBJ1-5 . TRBV3-1/TRBV3-2 CASSKQGNQPQHF TGTGCCAGCAGTAAACAGGGAAATCAGCCCCAGCATTTT
TRBD2 TRBJ2-7 . TRBV12-5 CASGPGLAGTYEQYF TGTGCTAGTGGCCCGGGACTAGCGGGCACCTACGAGCAGTACTTC
. TRBJ1-1 few TRBV5-1 CASSSLENTEAFF TGCGCCAGCAGCTCGTTAGAGAACACTGAAGCTTTCTTT
. TRBJ2-1 . TRBV3-1/TRBV3-2 CASSQDGSSYNEQFF TGTGCCAGCAGCCAAGACGGGAGTTCCTACAATGAGCAGTTCTTC
. TRBJ1-6 . TRBV4-1 CASSLVPLEGGGNSPLHF TGCGCCAGCAGCCTAGTACCCCTCGAGGGAGGAGGTAATTCACCCCTCCACTTT
. TRBJ1-6 . TRBV10-3 CAISAGLQQNSPLHF TGTGCCATCAGTGCGGGGTTGCAGCAAAATTCACCCCTCCACTTT